This T cell receptor beta chain was observed in a study of T cell repertoires in aging, cancer and after chemotherapy. Study-wide context: Paired samples before and after chemotherapy came from chronic lymphocytic leukemia patients on fludarabine- or bendamustine-based regimens. The full dataset contained about 10 million TCR reads.

This clonotype is deemed medium-sized. Its antigen remains unidentified. Germline V gene sequence: CDR1 MNHEY, CDR2 SVGAGI. V lost 6 bases to trimming and J lost 6 bases; unmatched junction nucleotides: 7. This CDR3 comprises 14 residues. TCR beta rearrangements were amplified from peripheral blood genomic DNA. Study observations and caveats: Immunological memory after chemotherapy cannot be judged from the repertoire data.

Rearranged V-D-J TRB sequences were amplified with a mixed TRB-A/B primer pool. TCRdb itself ran the multiplex PCR reads through MiXCR, one entry per CDR3 protein. The sample consists of 6,500 to 9,500 distinct CDR3 sequences, 20% to 25% of them appearing once. The TCR originated in a human donor with a blood cancer. The sequenced material came from blood. The chain carries TRBV6-5 and TRBJ2-1, with 8 positions matching TRBD2. The CDR3 loop is CASRTGLAGNEQFF. For the CDR3, the DNA is TGTGCCAGCAGAACTGGACTAGCTGGCAATGAGCAGTTCTTC.